The 25 T cell receptor beta chains given below trace back to one sample, sequenced in a study of shared clonotypes between healthy human individuals. Terminally differentiated effector memory CD45RA+ cells were excluded from the naive CD8 cells, which were CD45RO-negative and positively selected for CCR7. Using immunoSEQ multiplex PCR, the repertoire was profiled, and TCRdb retains in-frame clones only, with some absent. The table shows roughly 1,800,000 clones, with approximately 94% occurring only once. Input material: naive CD8+ T cells sorted from blood. These TCRs come from a man between 18 and 29 years old in good health.

V and J are TRBV13 and TRBJ1-1; no clear D gene. The CDR3 is 13 amino acids. Germline V gene data show CDR1 as PRHDT and CDR2 as FYEKMQ (reference sequence). V dropped 3 bases and J dropped 2 bases, with 7 bases sitting between them. CDR3 sequence reads: CASSFSRNTEAFF. CDR3 DNA: TGTGCCAGCAGCTTCTCAAGAAACACTGAAGCTTTCTTT.

This clone was detected once. The J gene is TRBJ2-7, the V gene TRBV28, with a weak D call TRBD1 (6 bases). Germline CDR1 and CDR2: MDHEN and SYDVKM. This CDR3 has 19 amino acids. V dropped 5 bases and J dropped 1 base, with 27 bases sitting between them. The DNA for the CDR3 is TGTGCCAGCAGTGACCCCAGATTGGGGGCAGGGGAAAATTCCTACGAGCAGTACTTC. It translates to CASSDPRLGAGENSYEQYF.

The genes are TRBV9 and TRBJ2-5; 9 nucleotides agree with TRBD1. This CDR3 is built from 18 residues. Per germline, CDR1 SGDLS and CDR2 YYNGEE. V dropped 1 base and J dropped 1; count of bases not matched to a gene: 11. The CDR3 loop reads CASSVRAGTGPPQETQYF. DNA of the CDR3: TGTGCCAGCAGCGTACGAGCCGGGACAGGGCCCCCCCAAGAGACCCAGTACTTC.

V is TRBV9 and J is TRBJ2-5; 11 bases align to TRBD2. Germline values: CDR1 SGDLS, CDR2 YYNGEE. The CDR3 is 16 amino acids. Trimming cost V 4 bases and J 2 bases; bases outside gene matches: 7. CDR3 bases: TGTGCCAGCAGCTCCCCTAGCGGGGGGAATCAAGAGACCCAGTACTTC. Its protein product is CASSSPSGGNQETQYF.

This clone was found a few times. This chain uses TRBV4-1 with TRBJ1-5; D perhaps matches TRBD1 (5 bases). The CDR3 extends over 15 amino acids. Germline assignment: CDR1 MGHRA and CDR2 YSYEKL. The V gene lost 2 bases and the J gene lost 10 bases, with 18 bases spanning the gap. The CDR3 region is CASSQYSQGDYPQHF. The CDR3 nucleotides read TGCGCCAGCAGCCAATACTCTCAGGGAGATTATCCCCAGCATTTT.

The chain recombines TRBV27 with TRBJ2-7, with 8 bases aligning to TRBD1. V shed 10 bases, J shed 3 bases, and the junction held 8 bases outside the gene matches. The CDR3 sequence is 13 residues long. Germline V gives CDR1 MNHEY, CDR2 SMNVEV (reference sequence). The CDR3 DNA reads as TGTGCCACCCTTGACAGGGGTTACTACGAGCAGTACTTC. Encoded protein: CATLDRGYYEQYF.

This chain joins TRBV6-1 and TRBJ2-7; D not certain. The germline V gene encodes CDR1 MNHNS and CDR2 SASEGT. This CDR3 spans 13 amino acids. The V end lost 3 bases, the J end lost 3 bases, and 9 bases lay between the germline ends. CDR3 sequence: CASSDVAHYEQYF. The CDR3 region has the DNA TGTGCCAGCAGTGACGTGGCCCACTACGAGCAGTACTTC.

The V call is TRBV27, the J call TRBJ2-1; D is unclear. The germline CDR1 and CDR2 sequences are MNHEY and SMNVEV (reference sequence). V lost 8 bases and J 1 base, leaving 9 bases between the germline ends. This CDR3 comprises 13 residues. The CDR3 is CASGGVSYNEQFF. CDR3 bases: TGTGCCAGCGGTGGCGTTTCCTACAATGAGCAGTTCTTC.

Remarks on this clone: This sample includes further DNA sequences coding for the same CDR3. The rearrangement uses TRBV19 and TRBJ2-7, with D hard to call. V dropped 1 base and J dropped 2 bases, with 3 bases sitting between them. CDR3 length: 12 amino acids. Germline V CDR1 and CDR2: LNHDA, SQIVND (reference sequence). CDR3 bases: TGTGCCAGTAGTATAGGCACCTACGAGCAGTACTTC. This encodes CASSIGTYEQYF.

J is TRBJ2-2 and V is TRBV4-1, with unresolved D. V shed 1 base and J shed 7 bases, with 7 bases lying between them. The CDR3 is 13 residues long. Per the germline V gene, CDR1 is MGHRA and CDR2 is YSYEKL. DNA of the CDR3: TGCGCCAGCAGCCAAGCCTCGAGCGGGGAGCTGTTTTTT. Its protein product is CASSQASSGELFF.

The chain recombines TRBV9 with TRBJ1-2; the match to TRBD1 covers 9 bases. With 4 bases clipped from V and 4 bases from J, the junction kept 2 bases outside the gene matches. CDR3 length equals 13 residues. The V gene's germline CDR1 is SGDLS and CDR2 YYNGEE. The CDR3, as DNA: TGTGCCAGCAGCCCGGGACAGGGCTATGGCTACACCTTC. Residues: CASSPGQGYGYTF.

This rearrangement joins TRBV11-1 to TRBJ1-5, with a tentative D call TRBD1 (6 bases). The CDR3 has 18 residues. V lost 4 bases, J lost 2 bases, and 21 bases lay in between. Germline CDR1 and CDR2: SGHAT and FQDESV (reference sequence). The CDR3 DNA sequence: TGTGCCAGCAGCTCCCTAGGGGGGGGGAGGCAGGGCAATCAGCCCCAGCATTTT. As protein: CASSSLGGGRQGNQPQHF.

For this clone: The sample has other DNA sequences that encode this CDR3 too. V usage is TRBV2 and J usage is TRBJ2-1; tentatively, D is TRBD1 (6 bases). V lost 6 bases and J 5 bases, leaving 11 bases between the germline ends. The CDR3 loop spans 13 amino acids. Germline assignment: CDR1 SNHLY and CDR2 FYNNEI. The CDR3 region is CASSPQGNNEQFF. Written as DNA, the CDR3 is TGTGCCAGCAGCCCGCAGGGGAACAATGAGCAGTTCTTC.

The V and J genes are TRBV2 and TRBJ2-3; 7 bases line up with TRBD1. J was trimmed by 5 bases and V by 9 bases; bases with no gene match: 5. CDR1 is SNHLY and CDR2 is FYNNEI in the germline V gene. CDR3 size: 12 residues. In DNA, the CDR3 is TGTGCCAGGGGGACAGAAGGAGATACGCAGTATTTT. Its translation: CARGTEGDTQYF.

This chain connects TRBV14 to TRBJ1-2, with no clear D. The length of the CDR3 is 16 residues. Germline V lookup: CDR1 SGHDN, CDR2 FVKESK. The V end was cut by 0 bases, the J end by 4 bases, with 15 bases between. CDR3 amino acids: CASSQEPAQISYGYTF. As DNA, the CDR3 is TGTGCCAGCAGCCAAGAGCCCGCCCAGATATCCTATGGCTACACCTTC.

This clone has just one count. The rearrangement links TRBV15 to TRBJ2-5; D ambiguous. Per the germline V gene, CDR1 is LNHNV and CDR2 is YYDKDF (reference sequence). V was cut by 0 bases and J by 2 bases, with 10 bases left in between. This CDR3 has 15 residues. The CDR3 spells CATSRDNPTQETQYF. The CDR3 DNA is TGTGCCACCAGCAGAGATAATCCTACTCAAGAGACCCAGTACTTC.

J is TRBJ2-1 and V is TRBV9; TRBD2 agrees at 10 bases. Germline CDR1 is SGDLS and CDR2 is YYNGEE. The CDR3 is 16 amino acids. The J segment lost 8 bases and the V segment lost 3 bases, leaving 11 bases of the junction unmatched. The CDR3 DNA reads TGTGCCAGCAGCGAGCCCCCTAGCGGGAGTATGTATGAGCAGTTCTTC. It codes for CASSEPPSGSMYEQFF.

This chain connects TRBV6-5 to TRBJ1-1; D is undetermined. With 5 bases removed from V and 1 base from J, the gap between germline ends came to 8 bases. From germline, CDR1 is MNHEY and CDR2 SVGAGI. The CDR3 sequence is 13 residues long. CDR3 DNA sequence: TGTGCCAGCAGTACTTCCTGGAACACTGAAGCTTTCTTT. This gives the protein CASSTSWNTEAFF.

The chain has TRBV27 and TRBJ2-6, with D unclear. The ends were cut back, 3 bases at V and 4 bases at J, with 13 bases in the middle. CDR1 MNHEY and CDR2 SMNVEV come from the germline V gene (reference sequence). The CDR3 runs 16 residues. The chain's CDR3 is CASSFIGVEGANVLTF. The CDR3, as DNA: TGTGCCAGCAGTTTTATTGGGGTGGAGGGGGCCAACGTCCTGACTTTC.

This clone occurred once. The chain recombines TRBV4-1 with TRBJ2-3, with a tentative D call TRBD2 (6 bases). V lost 2 bases and J lost 6, with 18 bases in between. From germline, CDR1 is MGHRA and CDR2 YSYEKL. The CDR3 sequence is 16 residues long. The CDR3 DNA reads TGCGCCAGCAGCCAACCTCATTTAGCGGACCAGGATACGCAGTATTTT. This translates into CASSQPHLADQDTQYF.

The CDR3 spells CSVGVAGAYEQYF. The CDR3 DNA is TGCAGCGTTGGTGTAGCGGGAGCCTACGAGCAGTACTTC. The gene calls are TRBV29-1 and TRBJ2-7; 9 positions match TRBD2. Losses at the gene ends were 4 bases for V and 2 bases for J; bases not matched to a gene: 3. The germline V gene encodes CDR1 SQVTM and CDR2 ANQGSEA. CDR3 length: 13 residues.

The chain joins TRBV11-2 to TRBJ2-3; TRBD2 matches at 11 bases. The CDR3 extends over 15 amino acids. Germline V gives CDR1 SGHAT, CDR2 FQNNGV. Trimming removed 5 bases from V and 3 bases from J; junction bases left unmatched: 4. CDR3 nucleotides: TGTGCCAGCAGCCTACTAGCGGGAGAAACAGATACGCAGTATTTT. It translates to CASSLLAGETDTQYF.

The chain employs TRBV27 and TRBJ2-1, with D hard to call. In germline, CDR1 is MNHEY, CDR2 SMNVEV (reference sequence). The CDR3 totals 16 residues. Trimming removed 2 bases from V and 0 bases from J, with 11 bases in between. The CDR3 coding sequence is TGTGCCAGCAGTTTAGGAACCCCTCCCTCCTACAATGAGCAGTTCTTC. It is translated as CASSLGTPPSYNEQFF.

The V gene is TRBV6-5, the J gene TRBJ1-4; D gene unclear. Trimming cost V 0 bases and J 8 bases, with 13 bases left between them. Germline V CDR1 and CDR2: MNHEY, SVGAGI. The CDR3 covers 15 residues. This chain's CDR3 is CASSYSSRVEEKLFF. The CDR3 coding sequence is TGTGCCAGCAGTTACTCAAGTAGAGTAGAGGAAAAACTGTTTTTT.

The chain recombines TRBV9 with TRBJ2-1; D call uncertain. This CDR3 is built from 12 residues. Trimming took off 1 base at V and 5 bases at J, with 4 bases between the two ends. Germline V gene lookup returns CDR1 SGDLS and CDR2 YYNGEE. The CDR3 nucleotides read TGTGCCAGCAGCGTAATTAACAATGAGCAGTTCTTC. It is translated as CASSVINNEQFF.